These 11 T cell receptor beta chains originate from one sample sequenced in a study of blood T cell dynamics during melanoma immunotherapy. Sequenced by immunoSEQ multiplex PCR; TCRdb stores in-frame clones only, minus some. This table has more than 13,000 clones, about 93% appearing once. Time point in this sample: week 3, after first cycle of checkpoint inhibitor. This sample comprised blood, obtained from a patient treated with checkpoint blockade. These receptor sequences come from a human donor with melanoma.

The rearrangement uses TRBV5-4 and TRBJ1-2, with 10 bases matching TRBD1. The V and J ends lost 2 bases and 4 bases, in that order; junction bases with no gene match: 5. The CDR3 has 15 amino acids. Germline V gene data show CDR1 as SGHNT and CDR2 as YYREEE (reference sequence). CDR3 sequence (DNA): TGTGCCAGCAGCTTCCTCAGGGACAGGGGCTATGGCTACACCTTC. Translation gives CASSFLRDRGYGYTF. Drawing the rest from reference TRBV5-4 and TRBJ1-2, the complete variable domain is ETGVTQSPTHLIKTRGQQVTLRCSSQSGHNTVSWYQQALGQGPQFIFQYYREEENGRGNFPPRFSGLQFPNYSSELNVNALELDDSALYLCASSFLRDRGYGYTFGSGTRLTVV.

This sequence joins TRBV10-1 and TRBJ1-2, with 7 nucleotides matching TRBD1. V gave up 2 bases and J gave up 8 bases; unmatched junction bases: 11. The CDR3 length is 15 residues. CDR1 is WNHNN, CDR2 SYGVQD, per germline (reference sequence). The CDR3 region is CASSETRGGGRGYTF. The CDR3 region has the DNA TGCGCCAGCAGTGAGACCCGCGGAGGGGGCCGAGGCTACACCTTC.

This chain connects TRBV14 to TRBJ1-2; no reliable D call. The germline gives CDR1 SGHDN, CDR2 FVKESK. The CDR3 totals 17 residues. V was cut by 4 bases and J by 3 bases, with 21 bases left in between. CDR3 residues: CASSPLPGISKYYGYTF. DNA for the CDR3: TGTGCCAGCAGCCCCCTTCCTGGCATATCTAAATACTATGGCTACACCTTC.

V and J are TRBV11-3 and TRBJ2-5; weak D call: TRBD2 (5 bases). Germline CDR1 SGHNT, CDR2 YENEEA. CDR3 length: 14 amino acids. The V end was cut by 5 bases, the J end by 4 bases, with 14 bases between. CDR3: CASSRAGGLETQYF. The DNA for the CDR3 is TGTGCCAGCAGCCGTGCCGGAGGCCTAGAGACCCAGTACTTC.

The genes are TRBV19 and TRBJ2-7, with 7 bases that match TRBD1. Germline CDR1 LNHDA, CDR2 SQIVND (reference sequence). V shed 2 bases, J shed 3 bases, and the junction held 7 bases outside the gene matches. CDR3 length: 15 residues. Written as DNA, the CDR3 is TGTGCCAGTAGTATAAGGCGAGGGGGCAGCTACGAGCAGTACTTC. Translation: CASSIRRGGSYEQYF.

This clone was detected only once. The chain recombines TRBV2 with TRBJ1-2; no definite D call. The length of the CDR3 is 13 residues. Germline CDR1 SNHLY, CDR2 FYNNEI. Trimming shortened V by 9 bases and J by 3 bases, and 14 bases separated the two germline ends. CDR3 sequence: CARDPLSHYGYTF. The CDR3 nucleotides are TGTGCCAGGGACCCTCTTTCCCACTATGGCTACACCTTC.

The V call is TRBV11-2, the J call TRBJ2-2, with TRBD2 matching over 9 bases. CDR1 is SGHAT, CDR2 FQNNGV, per germline. The CDR3 spans 16 residues. The ends lost 1 base at V and 6 bases at J; junction bases unmatched: 6. The CDR3 coding sequence is TGTGCCAGCAGCTTAGTCGCGACTAGCGGCGCCGGGGAGCTGTTTTTT. Residues: CASSLVATSGAGELFF.

The chain couples TRBV28 to TRBJ2-7, with D possibly being TRBD2 (6 bases). CDR1 is MDHEN, CDR2 SYDVKM, per germline. Between the trimmed V and J ends, which lost 7 bases and 0 bases, there was a span of 19 bases. This CDR3 is 16 amino acids long. CDR3 bases: TGTGCCAGCACTACAGGAGGGGTCGCCAGCTCCTACGAGCAGTACTTC. The encoded protein is CASTTGGVASSYEQYF.

V is TRBV2 and J is TRBJ1-2, with TRBD1 identical over 7 bases. This CDR3 is 14 amino acids long. J lost 0 bases, V lost 7 bases, and 5 bases had no gene match. The V gene's germline CDR1 is SNHLY and CDR2 FYNNEI. Here the CDR3 DNA reads TGTGCCAGCAACCGGGACAGTGCTAACTATGGCTACACCTTC. Translated, it gives CASNRDSANYGYTF.

The chain links TRBV10-3 to TRBJ2-7; TRBD1 matches at 8 bases. In germline, CDR1 is ENHRY, CDR2 SYGVKD. This CDR3 comprises 15 residues. The junction had 6 bases not matched to a gene; V was cut back by 3 bases and J by 2 bases. CDR3 DNA: TGTGCCATCAGTGACGGGACAGGCAATCCCTACGAGCAGTACTTC. This gives the protein CAISDGTGNPYEQYF.

This clone was counted a few times. This rearrangement joins TRBV5-1 to TRBJ2-1, with 9 bases lining up with TRBD2. The CDR3 spans 17 residues. Germline V lookup: CDR1 SGHRS, CDR2 YFSETQ. V was clipped by 4 bases and J by 5 bases; unmatched bases: 13. As DNA, the CDR3 is TGCGCCAGCAGCCAGGGCCTGCTAGCGGGACTAGACAATGAGCAGTTCTTC. The encoded protein is CASSQGLLAGLDNEQFF.